Below are 30 T cell receptor beta chains sequenced from a single sample in a study of cytomegalovirus exposure and HLA in healthy donors. It was with 60 Vbeta and 13 Jbeta primers that the PCR ran. The method was immunoSEQ multiplex PCR; TCRdb's version includes in-frame clones alone and lacks a portion of them. The sample has 90,000 to 120,000 clones, less than 85% seen once. Sequencing was performed on PBMCs. All receptors come from a woman in her thirties or forties in good health and CMV-seropositive.

The chain has TRBV5-1 and TRBJ1-2; 8 bases fit TRBD1. The germline gives CDR1 SGHRS, CDR2 YFSETQ. CDR3 length equals 14 residues. The trim removed 4 bases at V and 4 bases at J, leaving 6 bases unmatched. DNA of the CDR3: TGCGCCAGCAGCCCGACAGGGGAAATCTATGGCTACACCTTC. It yields the protein CASSPTGEIYGYTF.

The chain uses TRBV4-3 and TRBJ2-3, with a weak D call TRBD1 (5 bases). V lost 0 bases and J lost 3, with 16 bases in between. This CDR3 contains 17 residues. Germline loops: CDR1 LGHNA, CDR2 YSLEER. The CDR3 DNA reads as TGCGCCAGCAGCCAAGATCTGATATGGGGCCTGACAGATACGCAGTATTTT. Amino acid sequence: CASSQDLIWGLTDTQYF.

The genes are TRBV30 and TRBJ2-7, with TRBD2 as a possible D gene (5 bases). In germline, CDR1 is GTSNPN, CDR2 SVGIG (reference sequence). The V and J ends lost 2 bases and 0 bases respectively, with 8 bases between them. The CDR3 loop spans 13 amino acids. CDR3 bases: TGTGCCTGGAGTCCCACTAGCTCCTACGAGCAGTACTTC. The encoded protein is CAWSPTSSYEQYF.

The chain recombines TRBV7-2 with TRBJ1-2, with TRBD1 identical over 9 bases. The CDR3 extends over 13 amino acids. J lost 7 bases, V lost 5 bases, and 5 bases had no gene match. Germline CDR1 is SGHTA and CDR2 is FQGNSA. The CDR3 loop reads CASSGDRAGGYTF. The CDR3 nucleotides read TGTGCCAGCAGCGGGGACAGGGCGGGTGGCTACACCTTC.

This clone was seen only a few times. The chain recombines TRBV30 with TRBJ1-5; D might be TRBD1 (6 bases). This CDR3 is built from 15 residues. Looked up from germline, CDR1 is GTSNPN and CDR2 is SVGIG (reference sequence). Trimming stripped 3 bases from V and 1 base from J, with 13 bases between. The CDR3 nucleotides read TGTGCCTGGAGCGCCCCAGGGGCGAGCAATCAGCCCCAGCATTTT. It yields the protein CAWSAPGASNQPQHF. Full variable domain (rest looked up from reference TRBV30 and TRBJ1-5): SQTIHQWPATLVQPVGSPLSLECTVEGTSNPNLYWYRQAAGRGLQLLFYSVGIGQISSEVPQNLSASRPQDRQFILSSKKLLLSDSGFYLCAWSAPGASNQPQHFGDGTRLSIL.

The chain has TRBV29-1 and TRBJ1-2, with 8 positions matching TRBD1. CDR1 SQVTM and CDR2 ANQGSEA come from the germline V gene. V gave up 4 bases and J gave up 8 bases; unmatched junction bases: 9. CDR3 length: 13 amino acids. The CDR3 reads CSVGPRGRDGYTF. As DNA, the CDR3 is TGCAGCGTTGGCCCCAGGGGGCGGGACGGCTACACCTTC.

The V call is TRBV5-1, the J call TRBJ1-1, with 10 bases lining up with TRBD1. Germline assignment: CDR1 SGHRS and CDR2 YFSETQ. The CDR3 sequence is 13 residues long. The trim removed 7 bases at V and 4 bases at J, leaving 4 bases unmatched. CDR3 in amino acids: CASVRDRGTEAFF. In nucleotides, the CDR3 is TGCGCCAGCGTCCGGGACAGGGGCACTGAAGCTTTCTTT. Combining the CDR3 with reference TRBV5-1 and TRBJ1-1 gives the whole variable domain KAGVTQTPRYLIKTRGQQVTLSCSPISGHRSVSWYQQTPGQGLQFLFEYFSETQRNKGNFPGRFSGRQFSNSRSEMNVSTLELGDSALYLCASVRDRGTEAFFGQGTRLTVV.

This clone was recorded once. The rearrangement links TRBV27 to TRBJ1-1; 8 bases are a match to TRBD1. The CDR3 runs 15 residues. From germline, CDR1 is MNHEY and CDR2 SMNVEV (reference sequence). Trimming cost V 7 bases and J 3 bases; bases outside gene matches: 10. CDR3 amino acids: CASNSQGAADTEAFF. The CDR3 DNA follows: TGTGCCAGCAACTCCCAGGGGGCAGCGGACACTGAAGCTTTCTTT.

The rearrangement uses TRBV11-2 and TRBJ2-5; possibly TRBD1 for D (5 bases). The CDR3 runs 13 residues. CDR1 and CDR2 (germline): SGHAT, FQNNGV. V lost 3 bases and J 4 bases, leaving 9 bases between the germline ends. As DNA, the CDR3 is TGTGCCAGCAGCTTCGTAAGGGGAGAGACCCAGTACTTC. Protein sequence: CASSFVRGETQYF.

A single count supports this clone. The CDR3 DNA follows: TGCGCCAGCAGCTTGGGTCGTTCAGGGGCCGTTGGGAACACTGAAGCTTTCTTT. It yields the protein CASSLGRSGAVGNTEAFF. The chain links TRBV5-1 to TRBJ1-1; a weak D match, TRBD1 (6 bases). The CDR3 is 18 amino acids. The V end lost 0 bases, the J end lost 1 base, and 19 bases lay between the germline ends. Per germline, CDR1 SGHRS and CDR2 YFSETQ.

The chain employs TRBV7-9 and TRBJ2-2, with TRBD2 as a possible D gene (6 bases). The germline V gene has CDR1 SEHNR and CDR2 FQNEAQ (reference sequence). The CDR3 totals 18 residues. V lost 1 base and J 6 bases, leaving 21 bases between the germline ends. The CDR3 coding sequence is TGTGCCAGCAGCTTAGGAGTCGGGACTCGCCTACTCCCCGGGGAGCTGTTTTTT. Its protein product is CASSLGVGTRLLPGELFF.

This chain uses TRBV5-1 with TRBJ2-7; a possible D gene is TRBD1 (6 bases). From germline, CDR1 is SGHRS and CDR2 YFSETQ. The CDR3 is 14 residues long. V lost 5 bases and J lost 0, with 12 bases in between. CDR3 sequence reads: CASRLSGHSYEQYF. CDR3 nucleotides: TGCGCCAGCAGACTTTCGGGACACTCCTACGAGCAGTACTTC.

The count of this clone is one. V usage is TRBV19 and J usage is TRBJ2-5; D remains unclear. Germline CDR1 LNHDA, CDR2 SQIVND (reference sequence). The CDR3 has 14 residues. V was trimmed by 1 base and J by 1 base, leaving 7 bases between them. CDR3 coding DNA: TGTGCCAGTAGTATAGGGCGGCTCCAAGAGACCCAGTACTTC. It specifies CASSIGRLQETQYF.

Points on this clone: At one of its ends the junction is not consistent with the germline gene, which may arise from a read error. The chain recombines TRBV2 with TRBJ1-6; 11 nucleotides match TRBD1. From germline, CDR1 is SNHLY and CDR2 FYNNEI. CDR3 size: 16 residues. CDR3 DNA sequence: TGTGCCGGCAGGCAGGGACAGGGGGTCTATAATTCACCCCTCCACTTT. It codes for CAGRQGQGVYNSPLHF.

The rearrangement joins TRBV7-9 to TRBJ2-5, with TRBD2 matching over 7 bases. The CDR3 runs to 15 residues. The germline gives CDR1 SEHNR, CDR2 FQNEAQ (reference sequence). V gave up 2 bases and J gave up 1 base; unmatched junction bases: 4. The CDR3 here is CASSLLGRGQETQYF. The CDR3 nucleotides are TGTGCCAGCAGCTTATTGGGGAGGGGCCAAGAGACCCAGTACTTC.

This chain uses TRBV5-1 with TRBJ2-2, with TRBD1 matching 8 bases. CDR1 is SGHRS, CDR2 YFSETQ, per germline. This CDR3 spans 15 amino acids. After removal of 6 bases from V and 1 base from J, the junction contained 5 bases not matched to a gene. The CDR3 DNA sequence: TGCGCCAGCACCCTCGACAGGGGGAACACCGGGGAGCTGTTTTTT. Translated: CASTLDRGNTGELFF.

The chain combines TRBV7-2 with TRBJ1-6; D uncertain. CDR3 size: 16 residues. The germline CDR1 and CDR2 sequences are SGHTA and FQGNSA. Between the trimmed V and J ends, which lost 2 bases and 7 bases, there was a span of 15 bases. CDR3 sequence: CASSLRYRQGNSPLHF. The CDR3 bases are TGTGCCAGCAGCTTAAGGTACAGACAAGGAAATTCACCCCTCCACTTT.

This chain uses TRBV10-3 with TRBJ2-5; TRBD2 matches 11 bases. V lost 9 bases, J lost 3 bases, and 3 bases stayed unmatched. The CDR3 sequence is 13 residues long. Germline assignment: CDR1 ENHRY and CDR2 SYGVKD. The CDR3 coding sequence is TGTGCCATAGCTAGCGGGGGGAAAGAGACCCAGTACTTC. Translating it yields CAIASGGKETQYF.

This clone was counted only a few times. Other DNA sequences within the sample encode an identical CDR3. The chain couples TRBV4-1 to TRBJ1-5; no reliable D call. With 0 bases removed from V and 2 bases from J, the gap between germline ends came to 11 bases. The CDR3 consists of 16 residues. CDR1 and CDR2 (germline): MGHRA, YSYEKL. Here the CDR3 DNA reads TGCGCCAGCAGCCAAGAGTTCGGGATAGGCAATCAGCCCCAGCATTTT. Its protein product is CASSQEFGIGNQPQHF.

V usage is TRBV19 and J usage is TRBJ2-2, with TRBD2 matching 8 bases. J lost 7 bases, V lost 7 bases, and 8 bases had no gene match. The CDR3 sequence is 14 residues long. Germline V gene lookup returns CDR1 LNHDA and CDR2 SQIVND (reference sequence). This chain's CDR3 is CASKGRGGHGELFF. The CDR3 DNA reads TGTGCCAGTAAAGGCCGGGGGGGCCACGGGGAGCTGTTTTTT.

The DNA for the CDR3 is TGTGCCAGCAGCCTCAGACAGGGGCCATTGAACACTGAAGCTTTCTTT. Residues: CASSLRQGPLNTEAFF. The chain uses TRBV7-9 and TRBJ1-1; 8 bases align to TRBD1. V dropped 5 bases and J dropped 0; count of bases not matched to a gene: 8. This CDR3 has 16 amino acids. Germline values: CDR1 SEHNR, CDR2 FQNEAQ (reference sequence). Combining the CDR3 with reference TRBV7-9 and TRBJ1-1 gives the whole variable domain DTGVSQNPRHKITKRGQNVTFRCDPISEHNRLYWYRQTLGQGPEFLTYFQNEAQLEKSRLLSDRFSAERPKGSFSTLEIQRTEQGDSAMYLCASSLRQGPLNTEAFFGQGTRLTVV.

The genes are TRBV5-3 and TRBJ2-3; 7 nucleotides match TRBD1. TRBV5-3 is flagged as an ORF with uncertain function. The CDR3 is 15 amino acids. The trim removed 2 bases at V and 3 bases at J, leaving 6 bases unmatched. The CDR3 nucleotides read TGTGCCAGAAGCTTTCGACAGGGCGGGACAGATACGCAGTATTTT. This encodes CARSFRQGGTDTQYF.

This clone turned up a few times. The CDR3 DNA reads as TGTGCCAGCAGTTGGAGGGGCTATGGCTACACCTTC. This sequence encodes CASSWRGYGYTF. This chain links TRBV6-5 with TRBJ1-2, with a weak D call TRBD1 (5 bases). CDR1 MNHEY and CDR2 SVGAGI come from the germline V gene. This CDR3 has 12 residues. V was shortened by 4 bases and J by 4 bases, with 7 bases between the two germline ends.

This clone has just one count. The chain links TRBV30 to TRBJ1-1; 9 positions match TRBD1. The CDR3 is made up of 11 amino acids. Trimming removed 4 bases from V and 11 bases from J; junction bases left unmatched: 5. Per the germline V gene, CDR1 is GTSNPN and CDR2 is SVGIG (reference sequence). CDR3 coding DNA: TGTGCCTGGACTACACAGGGGGCGGCTTTCTTT. Protein product: CAWTTQGAAFF.

The chain is built from TRBV5-8 and TRBJ1-1; D unclear. Germline V lookup: CDR1 SGHTS, CDR2 YDEGEE. The CDR3 is 13 residues long. The V end lost 2 bases, the J end lost 5 bases, and 10 bases lay between the germline ends. CDR3 protein: CASSLFTRTEAFF. The CDR3 DNA reads TGTGCCAGCAGCTTATTTACTCGAACTGAAGCTTTCTTT.

The J gene is TRBJ2-3, the V gene TRBV7-9; 9 bases map to TRBD1. V shed 3 bases, J shed 4 bases, and the junction held 2 bases outside the gene matches. The germline V gene encodes CDR1 SEHNR and CDR2 FQNEAQ (reference sequence). The CDR3 extends over 14 amino acids. CDR3: CASSFWTGADTQYF. The CDR3 bases are TGTGCCAGCAGCTTCTGGACAGGGGCAGATACGCAGTATTTT.

The chain recombines TRBV29-1 with TRBJ2-1; 9 nucleotides match TRBD2. CDR1 SQVTM and CDR2 ANQGSEA come from the germline V gene. There are 15 residues in the CDR3. V trimming: 7 bases; J trimming: 8 bases; junction bases outside the gene matches: 15. CDR3 sequence reads: CSAGTSRGAGHEQFF. The CDR3 DNA is TGCAGCGCTGGGACTAGCCGAGGCGCTGGACATGAGCAGTTCTTC.

The chain has TRBV5-1 and TRBJ1-1; D unclear. The germline CDR1 and CDR2 sequences are SGHRS and YFSETQ. This CDR3 contains 13 residues. V was pared by 0 bases and J by 3 bases, with 6 bases between. The CDR3, as DNA: TGCGCCAGCAGCTTGGAGAGGGACACTGAAGCTTTCTTT. Protein sequence: CASSLERDTEAFF. The full variable domain, in which reference TRBV5-1 and TRBJ1-1 provide the parts outside the CDR3, is KAGVTQTPRYLIKTRGQQVTLSCSPISGHRSVSWYQQTPGQGLQFLFEYFSETQRNKGNFPGRFSGRQFSNSRSEMNVSTLELGDSALYLCASSLERDTEAFFGQGTRLTVV.

This rearrangement joins TRBV7-2 to TRBJ2-1; weak D call: TRBD2 (6 bases). This CDR3 region has 13 residues. From germline, CDR1 is SGHTA and CDR2 FQGNSA. Deletions cut 5 bases from V and 15 bases from J, with 20 bases between. The CDR3 loop is CASSPTSRSGPFF. CDR3 in DNA: TGTGCCAGCAGCCCGACATCTAGGAGCGGGCCGTTCTTC.

The chain is built from TRBV6-4 and TRBJ1-5, with TRBD1 as a possible D gene (6 bases). The CDR3 contains 14 residues. V lost 6 bases, J lost 2 bases, and 11 bases lay in between. Looked up from germline, CDR1 is MRHNA and CDR2 is SNTAGT. The CDR3 bases are TGTGCCAGCAGCGACCGGACAGGCAATCAGCCCCAGCATTTT. Amino acid sequence: CASSDRTGNQPQHF.